The 27 T cell receptor beta chains below were found in one sample sequenced in a study of T-cell memory formation after mild COVID-19 listed by TCRdb under 2021. Libraries were built with 5' RACE. TCRdb names Illumina NovaSeq 6000 as the instrument used. Clones were called with MiXCR by TCRdb after fastp trimmed the public reads at Q25, and only in-frame beta chains were retained. Rows are unified per CDR3 protein, each entry keeping the most common DNA and genes. Counted in this sample were 200,000 or so distinct CDR3 sequences; 16% of them appeared once. 2% to 2.5% of the sample comes from the top ten. The sample comprised PBMCs or a T cell subset sorted from them (not recorded which). The receptors shown here come from an adult woman who had mild COVID-19 (a few samples of this study predate the infection). The sample titles of this study are shuffled in the database, so cell type and time point are left out; the donor was told from shared clones.

This chain joins TRBV20-1 and TRBJ2-1; no clear D gene. The length of the CDR3 is 16 residues. The germline V gene encodes CDR1 DFQATT and CDR2 SNEGSKA (reference sequence). The V and J ends lost 4 bases and 0 bases respectively, with 16 bases between them. The CDR3 protein is CSATTPTILSYNEQFF. Written as DNA, the CDR3 is TGCAGTGCTACAACCCCTACTATCCTCTCCTACAATGAGCAGTTCTTC.

V usage is TRBV5-1 and J usage is TRBJ2-3; D not certain. CDR1 and CDR2 from the germline V gene are SGHRS and YFSETQ. The V end lost 0 bases, the J end lost 2 bases, and 7 bases lay between the germline ends. CDR3 length: 14 amino acids. CDR3 protein: CASSLDSVTDTQYF. For the CDR3, the DNA is TGCGCCAGCAGCTTGGACTCAGTCACAGATACGCAGTATTTT.

Only a few counts were recorded for this clonotype. The CDR3 region is CAWSLQTNTGELFF. DNA of the CDR3: TGTGCCTGGAGTTTGCAGACTAACACCGGGGAGCTGTTTTTT. This chain uses TRBV30 with TRBJ2-2; no clear D gene. Germline values: CDR1 GTSNPN, CDR2 SVGIG (reference sequence). There are 14 residues in the CDR3. V lost 2 bases to trimming and J lost 2 bases, with 9 bases between them.

This clonotype was detected only a few times. The chain recombines TRBV29-1 with TRBJ2-7; tentative D call: TRBD1 (6 bases). CDR3 size: 10 residues. V lost 4 bases and J lost 6, with 7 bases in between. Germline V gene lookup returns CDR1 SQVTM and CDR2 ANQGSEA. The DNA for the CDR3 is TGCAGCGTTGGGACAGTCGAGCAGTACTTC. Amino acid sequence: CSVGTVEQYF.

The genes are TRBV6-5 and TRBJ2-2, with D perhaps matching TRBD1 or TRBD2 (5 bases each). Germline values: CDR1 MNHEY, CDR2 SVGAGI. The CDR3 has 18 residues. Deletions cut 2 bases from V and 3 bases from J, with 19 bases between. Here the CDR3 reads CASSYGAGGASHTGELFF. As DNA, the CDR3 is TGTGCCAGCAGTTACGGGGCGGGCGGAGCATCCCACACCGGGGAGCTGTTTTTT.

V usage is TRBV3-1 and J usage is TRBJ2-3; TRBD2 matches at 10 bases. V was clipped by 4 bases and J by 6 bases; unmatched bases: 13. This CDR3 is 17 amino acids long. Germline V lookup: CDR1 LGHDT, CDR2 YNNKEL (reference sequence). The CDR3 bases are TGTGCCAGCAGCCTGGGTAGCGGGGGGATAAGCCTGGATACGCAGTATTTT. Protein sequence: CASSLGSGGISLDTQYF.

This clonotype was seen more than once but under ten times. V is TRBV7-3 and J is TRBJ2-7; D unclear. CDR1 and CDR2 from the germline V gene are SGHTA and FQGTGA. V was trimmed by 5 bases and J by 3 bases, leaving 11 bases between them. CDR3 length: 13 amino acids. CDR3 residues: CASSPIGGYEQYF. CDR3 sequence (DNA): TGTGCCAGCAGCCCAATCGGTGGCTACGAGCAGTACTTC.

The chain joins TRBV20-1 to TRBJ1-1, with 8 bases that match TRBD1. V dropped 3 bases and J dropped 0; count of bases not matched to a gene: 3. The CDR3 runs to 14 residues. Germline CDR1 DFQATT, CDR2 SNEGSKA (reference sequence). CDR3 DNA: TGCAGTGCTAGGCGGACAGGGATGAACACTGAAGCTTTCTTT. It yields the protein CSARRTGMNTEAFF.

This clonotype has more than one count but fewer than ten. The chain joins TRBV4-1 to TRBJ1-3; possible D gene TRBD1, 5 bases. Between the trimmed V and J ends, which lost 0 bases and 0 bases, there was a span of 18 bases. The length of the CDR3 is 19 residues. Germline loops: CDR1 MGHRA, CDR2 YSYEKL. In DNA form, the CDR3 reads TGCGCCAGCAGCCAAGATAGCTACGGACAATGGAGCTCTGGAAACACCATATATTTT. This sequence encodes CASSQDSYGQWSSGNTIYF.

The chain has TRBV29-1 and TRBJ2-7; D gene unclear. Germline CDR1 SQVTM, CDR2 ANQGSEA. V was trimmed by 3 bases and J by 2 bases, leaving 8 bases between them. The length of the CDR3 is 12 residues. Here the CDR3 DNA reads TGCAGCGTTGAGGAGAGAACCTACGAGCAGTACTTC. It specifies CSVEERTYEQYF.

The sample holds a few counts of this clonotype. The rearrangement uses TRBV24-1 and TRBJ2-3; no definite D call. This CDR3 comprises 12 residues. V was cut by 5 bases and J by 10 bases, with 12 bases left in between. Germline V lookup: CDR1 KGHDR, CDR2 SFDVKD. CDR3 sequence reads: CATSGTLGPQYF. The CDR3 region has the DNA TGTGCCACCAGTGGAACCCTGGGCCCGCAGTATTTT.

This clonotype has at least ten counts. V is TRBV5-4 and J is TRBJ2-1, with TRBD2 matching 9 bases. Germline CDR1 is SGHNT and CDR2 is YYREEE (reference sequence). This CDR3 contains 15 residues. The V gene end was trimmed by 0 bases and the J gene end by 7 bases; junction bases not matched to a gene: 5. CDR3 nucleotides: TGTGCCAGCAGCTTGGTAGCGGGGGCTAGAAATGAGCAGTTCTTC. This translates into CASSLVAGARNEQFF.

The genes are TRBV6-2 or TRBV6-3 and TRBJ1-1; D gene uncertain. V lost 7 bases and J 4 bases, leaving 16 bases between the germline ends. The CDR3 is made up of 14 amino acids. Germline V gives CDR1 MNHEY, CDR2 SVGEGT. CDR3 in DNA: TGTGCCAGCACCCGCCCGGGCCTCGGCACTGAAGCTTTCTTT. Translation gives CASTRPGLGTEAFF.

The chain uses TRBV9 and TRBJ2-5, with 7 bases lining up with TRBD2. CDR3 length: 14 amino acids. J gave up 1 base and V 4 bases, and 4 bases lay outside the gene matches. Germline V lookup: CDR1 SGDLS, CDR2 YYNGEE. The CDR3 DNA reads TGTGCCAGCAGCCCCCGGGGGGTCCAAGAGACCCAGTACTTC. This sequence encodes CASSPRGVQETQYF.

This clonotype has more than one count but fewer than ten. This sequence joins TRBV7-3 and TRBJ2-3; tentative D call: TRBD2 (5 bases). Germline V gene lookup returns CDR1 SGHTA and CDR2 FQGTGA. Trimming shortened V by 5 bases and J by 0 bases, and 9 bases separated the two germline ends. The CDR3 has 14 residues. CDR3 loop: CASSLGVSTDTQYF. CDR3 nucleotide sequence: TGTGCCAGCAGCCTCGGGGTTAGCACAGATACGCAGTATTTT.

The chain links TRBV10-2 to TRBJ2-1; 9 bases match TRBD2. J gave up 1 base and V 4 bases, and 5 bases lay outside the gene matches. The CDR3 runs 16 residues. CDR1 is WSHSY, CDR2 SAAADI, per germline. The DNA of the CDR3 is TGCGCCAGCAGTGGATTAGCGGGGGCTTCCTACAATGAGCAGTTCTTC. Its translation: CASSGLAGASYNEQFF.

A few counts support this clonotype. The rearrangement joins TRBV6-2 or TRBV6-3 to TRBJ2-3; D is possibly TRBD1 or TRBD2 (5 bases each). The ends were cut back, 6 bases at V and 2 bases at J, with 15 bases in the middle. Per germline, CDR1 MNHEY and CDR2 SVGEGT. This CDR3 spans 15 amino acids. DNA for the CDR3: TGTGCCAGCAGATCCGGGACCACGACCACAGATACGCAGTATTTT. Translation: CASRSGTTTTDTQYF.

The chain carries TRBV12-3 or TRBV12-4 and TRBJ2-1, with unresolved D. Between the trimmed V and J ends, which lost 7 bases and 2 bases, there was a span of 3 bases. The CDR3 covers 11 residues. The CDR3 loop is CASTAYNEQFF. CDR3 nucleotide sequence: TGTGCCAGCACGGCCTACAATGAGCAGTTCTTC.

The chain employs TRBV24-1 and TRBJ2-2; TRBD2 matches at 11 bases. The CDR3 runs to 14 residues. V lost 10 bases, J lost 4 bases, and 4 bases stayed unmatched. The germline gives CDR1 KGHDR, CDR2 SFDVKD. The CDR3 sequence is CATTGTSGTGELFF. As DNA, the CDR3 is TGTGCCACGACCGGGACTAGCGGCACCGGGGAGCTGTTTTTT.

Only a few counts were recorded for this clonotype. V gene TRBV5-1 combines with J gene TRBJ2-3; 7 bases are shared with TRBD1. Germline-derived CDR1 and CDR2 are SGHRS and YFSETQ. This CDR3 region has 15 residues. The ends lost 4 bases at V and 2 bases at J; junction bases unmatched: 7. CDR3 coding DNA: TGCGCCAGCAGCATCACAGGACAGGACACAGATACGCAGTATTTT. Protein product: CASSITGQDTDTQYF.

This clonotype has ten or more counts. The gene calls are TRBV9 and TRBJ1-2, with D possibly matching TRBD1 (5 bases). The CDR3 sequence is 15 residues long. V lost 0 bases and J lost 4, with 13 bases in between. Germline-derived CDR1 and CDR2 are SGDLS and YYNGEE. This CDR3 reads CASSVAQDSRYGYTF. CDR3 coding DNA: TGTGCCAGCAGCGTAGCTCAAGACAGCCGCTATGGCTACACCTTC.

This clonotype was seen a few times. The gene calls are TRBV19 and TRBJ2-1; D call uncertain. Germline V gene sequence: CDR1 LNHDA, CDR2 SQIVND (reference sequence). V was trimmed by 3 bases and J by 9 bases, leaving 12 bases between them. This CDR3 contains 13 residues. As DNA, the CDR3 is TGTGCCAGTAGTATCTCGTGGTTGGGTGAGCAGTTCTTC. It yields the protein CASSISWLGEQFF.

The sample holds a few counts of this clonotype. The rearrangement joins TRBV5-6 to TRBJ1-2; maybe TRBD1 (5 bases). The CDR3 contains 13 residues. V was pared by 1 base and J by 4 bases, with 8 bases between. Per germline, CDR1 SGHDT and CDR2 YYEEEE. The CDR3 spells CASSLQGFYGYTF. DNA for the CDR3: TGTGCCAGCAGCTTGCAGGGTTTCTATGGCTACACCTTC.

V usage is TRBV7-8 and J usage is TRBJ1-3, with TRBD1 matching 9 bases. This CDR3 contains 17 residues. With V trimmed by 1 base and J by 2 bases, 6 bases remained unmatched. Per germline, CDR1 SGHVS and CDR2 FQNEAQ. CDR3 region: CASSLGTGGLAGNTIYF. The DNA of the CDR3 is TGTGCCAGCAGCTTAGGAACAGGGGGCCTCGCTGGAAACACCATATATTTT. The variable domain in full, completed from reference TRBV7-8 and TRBJ1-3, reads GAGVSQSPRYKVAKRGQDVALRCDPISGHVSLFWYQQALGQGPEFLTYFQNEAQLDKSGLPSDRFFAERPEGSVSTLKIQRTQQEDSAVYLCASSLGTGGLAGNTIYFGEGSWLTVV.

The DNA for the CDR3 is TGTGCCAGCAGCTTCGGCAGGGGAGGGAACATTCAGTACTTC. Translating gives CASSFGRGGNIQYF. The rearrangement uses TRBV5-5 and TRBJ2-4; D may be TRBD2 (7 bases). The CDR3 runs to 14 residues. The ends were cut back, 2 bases at V and 7 bases at J, with 13 bases in the middle. CDR1 and CDR2 (germline): SGHKS, YYEKEE (reference sequence).

This clonotype has more than one count but fewer than ten. The CDR3 region has the DNA TGCGCCAGCAGCTTCGATGGACGGGGTGAGACTGAAGCTTTCTTT. It yields the protein CASSFDGRGETEAFF. The chain joins TRBV5-1 to TRBJ1-1; D not certain. This CDR3 contains 15 residues. The V end was cut by 2 bases, the J end by 5 bases, with 16 bases between. Per the germline V gene, CDR1 is SGHRS and CDR2 is YFSETQ.

In its sample, this clonotype was seen once. This rearrangement joins TRBV19 to TRBJ1-4; 8 nucleotides line up with TRBD1. The trim removed 3 bases at V and 5 bases at J, leaving 2 bases unmatched. The CDR3 is 14 residues long. Germline V gene sequence: CDR1 LNHDA, CDR2 SQIVND (reference sequence). For the CDR3, the DNA is TGTGCCAGTAGTATCGACAGGGGAAATGAAAAACTGTTTTTT. It translates to CASSIDRGNEKLFF.